The 10 T cell receptor beta chains reported below all come from one sample, sequenced in a study of OX40 agonist ivuxolimab in advanced cancers. Assay used: immunoSEQ multiplex PCR; TCRdb lists only in-frame clones, some missing. The data hold some 130,000 clones, with just over 90% observed a single time. Sequenced material: CD4+ or CD8+ T cells sorted from blood, taken in a trial of the OX40 agonist ivuxolimab. Receptors were obtained from an adult with an advanced solid tumor such as melanoma, head and neck, liver or kidney cancer.

Regarding this clone: Other DNA sequences of this sample code for an identical CDR3. V and J are TRBV5-1 and TRBJ2-7; a possible D gene is TRBD1 (6 bases). V lost 7 bases to trimming and J lost 0 bases, with 8 bases between them. The germline V gene has CDR1 SGHRS and CDR2 YFSETQ. The CDR3 consists of 12 residues. The CDR3 sequence: CASGQSSYEQYF. The CDR3 coding sequence is TGCGCCAGCGGACAGTCCTCCTACGAGCAGTACTTC.

CDR3: CASSLNFQPQHF. The CDR3 region has the DNA TGTGCCAGCAGTTTAAATTTCCAGCCCCAGCATTTT. The chain employs TRBV28 and TRBJ1-5; D remains unclear. Germline-derived CDR1 and CDR2 are MDHEN and SYDVKM. V lost 2 bases to trimming and J lost 7 bases, with 6 bases between them. This CDR3 has 12 residues.

This chain joins TRBV7-6 and TRBJ2-3; tentative D call: TRBD2 (5 bases). CDR1 and CDR2 (germline): SGHVS, FNYEAQ. The CDR3 is 16 amino acids. V lost 4 bases and J lost 6, with 20 bases in between. The CDR3 region is CASSSGLTNQRDTQYF. CDR3 nucleotides: TGTGCCAGCAGCTCCGGACTGACTAACCAGAGGGATACGCAGTATTTT.

CDR3 residues: CASSTGAGAIGNTIYF. As DNA, the CDR3 is TGTGCCAGCAGTACAGGGGCGGGTGCTATAGGAAACACCATATATTTT. V is TRBV5-4 and J is TRBJ1-3; 7 bases line up with TRBD1. Unmatched junction bases numbered 12, after V lost 5 bases and J lost 4 bases. The CDR3 has 16 amino acids. Germline V gene data show CDR1 as SGHNT and CDR2 as YYREEE (reference sequence).

The chain has TRBV30 and TRBJ2-3; D unclear. Trimming cost V 4 bases and J 5 bases, with 10 bases left between them. The CDR3 length is 12 residues. Looked up from germline, CDR1 is GTSNPN and CDR2 is SVGIG (reference sequence). The CDR3: CAWTPVQDTQYF. CDR3 sequence (DNA): TGTGCCTGGACCCCCGTTCAAGATACGCAGTATTTT.

The chain is built from TRBV27 and TRBJ2-2; unclear D gene. CDR1 MNHEY and CDR2 SMNVEV come from the germline V gene (reference sequence). The V end lost 6 bases, the J end lost 0 bases, and 14 bases lay between the germline ends. CDR3 length equals 16 residues. The CDR3 reads CASSLYAASNTGELFF. DNA of the CDR3: TGTGCCAGCAGCCTATACGCGGCCTCGAACACCGGGGAGCTGTTTTTT.

V usage is TRBV28 and J usage is TRBJ1-2, with TRBD1 matching 11 bases. The CDR3 has 16 residues. The junction had 14 bases not matched to a gene; V was cut back by 6 bases and J by 8 bases. In germline, CDR1 is MDHEN, CDR2 SYDVKM. The CDR3: CASRGQGAFGGSGYTF. Here the CDR3 DNA reads TGTGCCAGCAGAGGACAGGGGGCGTTCGGGGGTAGCGGCTACACCTTC.

The chain is built from TRBV5-8 and TRBJ2-1; no firm D call. V lost 2 bases to trimming and J lost 5 bases, with 17 bases between them. The CDR3 is 16 amino acids. Germline CDR1 SGHTS, CDR2 YDEGEE. The CDR3 here is CASSFLRSVSNNEQFF. The CDR3 nucleotides are TGTGCCAGCAGCTTCCTAAGGAGCGTTTCGAACAATGAGCAGTTCTTC.

CDR3 bases: TGTGCCAGCAGCCCGCCTGAGGGGGGATTATACGAGCAGTACTTC. It translates to CASSPPEGGLYEQYF. The chain couples TRBV28 to TRBJ2-7; D may correspond to TRBD1 or TRBD2 (6 bases each). CDR1 is MDHEN and CDR2 is SYDVKM in the germline V gene. The CDR3 covers 15 residues. Between the trimmed V and J ends, which lost 6 bases and 4 bases, there was a span of 19 bases.

The chain combines TRBV9 with TRBJ2-3, with 10 bases aligning to TRBD2. After removal of 0 bases from V and 2 bases from J, the junction contained 3 bases not matched to a gene. CDR3 length: 16 amino acids. CDR1 is SGDLS and CDR2 is YYNGEE in the germline V gene. The CDR3, as DNA: TGTGCCAGCAGCGTAGCCAGCGGGAGGGCCACAGATACGCAGTATTTT. It translates to CASSVASGRATDTQYF.